The 12 T cell receptor beta chains presented below share a single source sample, sequenced in a study of shared clonotypes between healthy human individuals. TCRdb keeps only in-frame clones here, not all; method: immunoSEQ multiplex PCR. The sample gives about 380,000 clones, approximately 97% of which show up once; about 0.32% is in the top ten. Sequences were obtained from memory CD8+ T cells sorted from blood. Subset denoted: CD45RO+ cells pooled with CCR7-negative TemRA cells. These receptors all come from a man aged 30 to 45 in good health.

The chain joins TRBV28 to TRBJ2-5; TRBD2 aligns across 7 bases. The CDR3 consists of 14 residues. Germline values: CDR1 MDHEN, CDR2 SYDVKM. V shed 2 bases and J 7 bases; nucleotides not matched to a gene: 7. The CDR3 region has the DNA TGTGCCAGCAGTTTACCGGCTAGCGGTCCGACCCAGTACTTC. This gives the protein CASSLPASGPTQYF. Drawing the rest from reference TRBV28 and TRBJ2-5, the complete variable domain is DVKVTQSSRYLVKRTGEKVFLECVQDMDHENMFWYRQDPGLGLRLIYFSYDVKMKEKGDIPEGYSVSREKKERFSLILESASTNQTSMYLCASSLPASGPTQYFGPGTRLLVL.

This chain connects TRBV18 to TRBJ2-1; 12 bases agree with TRBD1. Per germline, CDR1 KGHSH and CDR2 LQKENI. The CDR3 loop spans 15 amino acids. V dropped 5 bases and J dropped 6; count of bases not matched to a gene: 5. CDR3 bases: TGTGCCAGCTCATCCGGGACAGGGGGCTTCAATGAGCAGTTCTTC. It encodes CASSSGTGGFNEQFF.

J is TRBJ2-1 and V is TRBV10-3; TRBD1 aligns across 8 bases. The germline V gene has CDR1 ENHRY and CDR2 SYGVKD. CDR3 length equals 16 residues. Unmatched junction bases numbered 8, after V lost 0 bases and J lost 7 bases. In DNA, the CDR3 is TGTGCCATCAGTGAGTCGACGTGGGGGACAGGTAATGAGCAGTTCTTC. It translates to CAISESTWGTGNEQFF.

The rearrangement uses TRBV4-1 and TRBJ1-2, with D hard to call. CDR1 is MGHRA, CDR2 YSYEKL, per germline. This CDR3 spans 15 amino acids. The V and J ends lost 0 bases and 3 bases respectively, with 11 bases between them. In nucleotides, the CDR3 is TGCGCCAGCAGCCAAGAATTCTCTGGGCACTATGGCTACACCTTC. Translated, it gives CASSQEFSGHYGYTF.

The rearrangement links TRBV5-6 to TRBJ2-3; D is perhaps TRBD2 (5 bases). V lost 2 bases, J lost 1 base, and 11 bases lay in between. Germline loops: CDR1 SGHDT, CDR2 YYEEEE. CDR3 length equals 15 residues. The CDR3 nucleotides are TGTGCCAGCAGCTTAGAGCAAGCGGGCACAGATACGCAGTATTTT. Encoded protein: CASSLEQAGTDTQYF. The full variable domain, its missing parts supplied by reference TRBV5-6 and TRBJ2-3, is DAGVTQSPTHLIKTRGQQVTLRCSPKSGHDTVSWYQQALGQGPQFIFQYYEEEERQRGNFPDRFSGHQFPNYSSELNVNALLLGDSALYLCASSLEQAGTDTQYFGPGTRLTVL.

This clone was seen once. The chain carries TRBV5-6 and TRBJ1-1, with D unclear. CDR3 length: 14 amino acids. Trimming removed 0 bases at V and 0 bases at J, with 6 bases between. In germline, CDR1 is SGHDT, CDR2 YYEEEE. DNA for the CDR3: TGTGCCAGCAGCTTGGTGCCCCTGAACACTGAAGCTTTCTTT. Amino acid sequence: CASSLVPLNTEAFF. The full variable domain, its missing parts supplied by reference TRBV5-6 and TRBJ1-1, is DAGVTQSPTHLIKTRGQQVTLRCSPKSGHDTVSWYQQALGQGPQFIFQYYEEEERQRGNFPDRFSGHQFPNYSSELNVNALLLGDSALYLCASSLVPLNTEAFFGQGTRLTVV.

The chain carries TRBV28 and TRBJ1-2; 8 bases map to TRBD1. In germline, CDR1 is MDHEN, CDR2 SYDVKM. Trimming took 6 bases from V and 7 from J; bases not matched to a gene: 10. The CDR3 runs 14 residues. The CDR3 here is CASRSSDREIGYTF. In nucleotides, the CDR3 is TGTGCCAGCAGGAGTTCGGACAGGGAGATTGGCTACACCTTC.

The J gene is TRBJ1-1, the V gene TRBV19; a possible D gene is TRBD1 (6 bases). Germline V CDR1 and CDR2: LNHDA, SQIVND (reference sequence). The CDR3 runs 14 residues. Trimming stripped 4 bases from V and 5 bases from J, with 14 bases between. CDR3 coding DNA: TGTGCCAGTAGTAGCAAAGGGGGTTTGACTGAAGCTTTCTTT. This codes for CASSSKGGLTEAFF.

This clone was detected a few times. The chain recombines TRBV9 with TRBJ2-2; D unclear. Trimming cost V 4 bases and J 3 bases, with 10 bases left between them. Germline-derived CDR1 and CDR2 are SGDLS and YYNGEE. There are 14 residues in the CDR3. The CDR3 region is CASSLDPHTGELFF. DNA for the CDR3: TGTGCCAGCAGCTTGGACCCCCACACCGGGGAGCTGTTTTTT.

The chain has TRBV4-1 and TRBJ1-4; D is undetermined. The CDR3 is 16 amino acids. Deletions cut 2 bases from V and 6 bases from J, with 16 bases between. Per germline, CDR1 MGHRA and CDR2 YSYEKL. CDR3 in amino acids: CASSQLSAGLYEKLFF. Written as DNA, the CDR3 is TGCGCCAGCAGCCAATTATCGGCAGGTCTTTATGAAAAACTGTTTTTT.

V and J are TRBV28 and TRBJ1-2, with TRBD1 as a possible D gene (6 bases). Trimming stripped 4 bases from V and 8 bases from J, with 11 bases between. This CDR3 comprises 12 residues. The germline gives CDR1 MDHEN, CDR2 SYDVKM. CDR3 DNA: TGTGCCAGCAGTTCCGGGACACCCGGCTACACCTTC. This gives the protein CASSSGTPGYTF.

This sequence joins TRBV2 and TRBJ2-3, with a weak D call TRBD2 (5 bases). Germline V CDR1 and CDR2: SNHLY, FYNNEI. Trimming removed 6 bases at V and 4 bases at J, with 17 bases between. The CDR3 has 15 amino acids. The DNA of the CDR3 is TGTGCCAGCAGGAGGACTCTCAAAGCCGCAGATACGCAGTATTTT. Encoded protein: CASRRTLKAADTQYF.